Sequencing of this T cell receptor beta chain was carried out in a study of vaccination effects on CD4 cells after COVID-19. Study at large: The vaccine given was either BNT162b2 or mRNA-1273, in two doses. A couple of convalescent pre-vaccine samples were taken 142 and 148 days post-diagnosis. General study points: Marked clonal contraction was seen in infection- and vaccine-induced clones late after vaccination.

The ends lost 4 bases at V and 4 bases at J; junction bases unmatched: 7. CDR3 length: 14 amino acids. CDR1 and CDR2 from the germline V gene are SGHTA and FQGNSA. Comment on this clone: Its antigen is as yet unknown.

Sequencing followed a ViraFEST assay step that expanded antigen-specific CD4+ T cells with viral peptide pools. Scientists isolated CD4+ T cells after a roughly 10-day culture period ended. Between March and December 2020, the person had a SARS-CoV-2 infection that PCR confirmed. Only in-frame clones appear in the TCRdb table, and some are missing; sequencing was by immunoSEQ multiplex PCR. The table shows roughly 23,000 clones, with 70% to 80% occurring only once. This TCR derives from a human donor who had a prior SARS-CoV-2 infection. This chain uses TRBV7-2 with TRBJ2-7; TRBD2 matches at 7 bases. The sequencing here drew on CD4+ T cells from PBMCs cultured with SARS-CoV-2 spike peptides, taken before COVID-19 vaccination. The chain's CDR3 is CASSSNGLVYEQYF. CDR3 sequence (DNA): TGTGCCAGCAGCTCTAATGGACTAGTGTACGAGCAGTACTTC.